A selection of T cell receptor beta chains follows, all from one sample in a study of naive and memory T cell subsets. TCRdb ran MiXCR on the 5' RACE reads and lists one entry per CDR3 protein. The table has tens of thousands of distinct CDR3 sequences, under 10% seen once; the top ten hold 9% to 10%. These receptors originate from a female donor in good health. Both conserved end residues are part of each CDR3. Each record gives: D gene, V gene, clone size, J gene, CDR3 DNA, CDR3 protein. A D gene is named only where the DNA matches it firmly. The size of a clone is reported for some rows only, either as once, few or many, or as a class for expanded clones.

>-|TRBV12-5|few|TRBJ1-1
TGTGCTAGTGGATGGGGACCTTGGACTGAAGCTTTCTTT
CASGWGPWTEAFF
>TRBD2|TRBV5-4|few|TRBJ2-3
TGTGCCAGCAGCCTCACTAGCGGGGTCACAGATACGCAGTATTTT
CASSLTSGVTDTQYF
>-|TRBV5-1|few|TRBJ1-1
TGCGCCAGCAGCTTGTGGGGGCACGGTAAGAACACTGAAGCTTTCTTT
CASSLWGHGKNTEAFF
>-|TRBV24-1|few|TRBJ1-2
TGTGCCACCAGTGATTTAATCCCGGACTGCGGACAATACACCTTC
CATSDLIPDCGQYTF
>TRBD1|TRBV6-1|many|TRBJ2-6
TGTGCCAGCAGTTTAGCCGGGACAGCCTCTGGGGCCAACGTCCTGACTTTC
CASSLAGTASGANVLTF
>-|TRBV18|many|TRBJ1-6
TGTGCCAGCTCACCGGACAGCTCCTCCTTGAATTCACCCCTCCACTTT
CASSPDSSSLNSPLHF
>-|TRBV6-6|-|TRBJ2-7
TGTGCCAGCAGTCCCGAGTTGGATGGGAGAGAGCAGTACTTC
CASSPELDGREQYF
>-|TRBV27|few|TRBJ2-3
TGTGCCAGCAGTTCTTGGGGGGGGCCGGATGATACGCAGTATTTT
CASSSWGGPDDTQYF
>-|TRBV12-3/TRBV12-4|many|TRBJ1-4
TGTGCCAGCAGGGGCTCTGCAACTAATGAAAAACTGTTTTTT
CASRGSATNEKLFF
>-|TRBV4-2|few|TRBJ1-1
TGTGCCAGCAGCCAAGAAGGGAAGGAAGCTTTCTTT
CASSQEGKEAFF
>-|TRBV11-2|few|TRBJ2-7
TGTGCCAGCAGCTTAGAGCCCTCGTCGGGCTACGAGCAGTACTTC
CASSLEPSSGYEQYF
>-|TRBV20-1|many|TRBJ1-2
TGCAGTGCTAGAGACGGCAGAAGCTATGGCTACACCTTC
CSARDGRSYGYTF
>-|TRBV5-1|few|TRBJ2-7
TGCGCCAGCAGCTTGGAGCCAGAACTAAATTACGAGCAGTACTTC
CASSLEPELNYEQYF
>TRBD1|TRBV18|few|TRBJ2-7
TGTGCCAGCTCACCGGGACAGAACTACGAGCAGTACTTC
CASSPGQNYEQYF
>-|TRBV2|few|TRBJ1-2
TGTGCCAGCTCATACAGCTATGGCGACACCTTC
CASSYSYGDTF
>-|TRBV3-1|many|TRBJ1-1
TGTGCCAGCAGCCAAGGACCGCTTCCCGGCAAAGCTTTCTTT
CASSQGPLPGKAFF
>-|TRBV5-1|-|TRBJ2-2
TGCGCCAGCAGCCCAGACACCGGGGGAACCGGGGAGCTGTTTTTT
CASSPDTGGTGELFF
>-|TRBV5-6|few|TRBJ2-3
TGTGCCAGCAGCTCGGGAAGGGACACTAGCACAGATACGCAGTATTTT
CASSSGRDTSTDTQYF
>TRBD1|TRBV3-1|few|TRBJ2-2
TGTGCCAGCAGCCACCCCCCACAGGGGGCGGTCACCGGGGAGCTGTTTTTT
CASSHPPQGAVTGELFF
>-|TRBV28|many|TRBJ1-5
TGTGCCAGCAGGCCGCCGGGCCAGCCCCAGCATTTT
CASRPPGQPQHF
>TRBD1|TRBV6-1|many|TRBJ1-5
TGTGCCAGCAGACAGGGACAGGGGGTTCGGCAGCCCCAGCATTTT
CASRQGQGVRQPQHF
>TRBD1|TRBV19|few|TRBJ1-2
TGTGCCAGTACTCCGCGAGGGACAGGTGGATTTGCGAACTATGGCTACACCTTC
CASTPRGTGGFANYGYTF
>-|TRBV12-5|-|TRBJ2-3
TGTGCTAGTGGTTTGGGAGACAGAGGGGCAGATACGCAGTATTTT
CASGLGDRGADTQYF
>-|TRBV19|-|TRBJ1-1
TGTGCCAGTAGAACCTTAGGGAGGGCGAACACTGAAGCTTTCTTT
CASRTLGRANTEAFF
>-|TRBV30|few|TRBJ1-2
TGTGCCTGGAGTGCCCTAGACAGCTTCTATGGCTACACCTTC
CAWSALDSFYGYTF